The entry below gives a single TCR beta chain sequence along with its context. The authors' processing: Amplified reference gene primers provided the basis for estimating nucleated cell counts. Using immunoSEQ multiplex PCR, the repertoire was profiled, and TCRdb retains in-frame clones only, with some absent. That table supplies the V and J calls and clone size; D and trimming were determined from the DNA. The sample holds hundreds of thousands of clones, 70% to 90% seen once. The V end was cut by 0 bases, the J end by 0 bases, with 6 bases between. CDR1 is LNHDA, CDR2 SQIVND, per germline (reference sequence). This CDR3 spans 15 amino acids. The sample is drawn from a study of blood T cell repertoires in COVID-19. As for the study in general: Researchers got acute and convalescent COVID-19 samples from the United States, Italy and Spain. T cells, B-cell-depleted T cells, or PBMCs supplied cDNA or gDNA.

This chain joins TRBV19 and TRBJ1-3, with D unresolved. The source of this sequence is a woman aged 40 to 50 who had recovered from COVID-19. The sequenced sample consisted of peripheral blood. The CDR3 nucleotides are TGTGCCAGTAGTATAGAGGCGGTCTCTGGAAACACCATATATTTT. Protein product: CASSIEAVSGNTIYF.